This TCR beta chain stems from a study of T cell repertoires in cytomegalovirus infection. On the study more broadly: It was the public TCR beta signatures that indicated both CMV infection and matching HLA type.

This clonotype occurred a few times. Its antigen remains unidentified. TCRdb used MiXCR to reprocess the reads, holding one entry per CDR3 protein. The data contain approximately 400,000 distinct CDR3 sequences, roughly 30% of them seen just once; the ten biggest clones take up approximately 14%. Trimming removed 5 bases from V and 3 bases from J; junction bases left unmatched: 10. Germline lookup yields CDR1 DFQATT and CDR2 SNEGSKA (reference sequence). The CDR3 covers 15 residues. Study findings and constraints: HLA-C-restricted CMV-specific TCR beta clonotypes prevailed in the ex vivo response. CMV carriers having the relevant HLA were flagged by cumulative public TCR beta family frequency.

The sequence derives from a human donor in good health (CMV status not recorded). Some clones in this sample may be carry-over from other donors' samples. The sample comprised PBMCs. The chain carries TRBV20-1 and TRBJ2-1; 7 positions match TRBD1. CDR3 DNA: TGCAGTGCTCCCAATGGACAGGTTAGCTACAATGAGCAGTTCTTC. Its protein is CSAPNGQVSYNEQFF.